This is a list of T cell receptor beta chains from one sample in a study of CD8 T cells in ankylosing spondylitis. From the 5' RACE reads, TCRdb called clonotypes with MiXCR, one entry per CDR3 protein. The table includes 500,000 or so distinct CDR3 sequences, 5.3% detected once. Material for sequencing was blood, either unsorted or a sorted T cell fraction (not recorded which). The receptors come from a male donor with ankylosing spondylitis. Each CDR3 is given with its conserved first and last residue. A D gene is named only where the DNA matches it firmly. The size entry is marked missing in some rows and otherwise reads once, few, many or a size class.

d_call clone_size cdr3_length j_call v_call cdr3_aa cdr3_nt
TRBD2 many 16 TRBJ2-1 TRBV5-1 CASSSPSGGLYNEQFF TGCGCCAGCAGCTCCCCTAGCGGGGGGCTGTACAATGAGCAGTTCTTC
TRBD2 many 17 TRBJ2-1 TRBV11-2 CASSLDGRGGAYNEQFF TGTGCCAGCAGCTTAGACGGTCGGGGGGGGGCCTACAATGAGCAGTTCTTC
- many 13 TRBJ1-4 TRBV20-1 CSARTPGGEKLFF TGCAGTGCTAGAACGCCGGGCGGGGAAAAACTGTTTTTT
TRBD1 once 14 TRBJ2-3 TRBV29-1 CSVEDTGATDTQYF TGCAGCGTTGAAGATACAGGGGCCACAGATACGCAGTATTTT
- many 12 TRBJ1-2 TRBV20-1 CSARDLLGGYTF TGCAGTGCTAGAGATCTCTTGGGCGGCTACACCTTC
- many 12 TRBJ1-2 TRBV5-1 CASRIAGDGYTF TGCGCCAGCAGAATTGCAGGCGATGGCTACACCTTC
- many 14 TRBJ2-1 TRBV5-1 CASSLGAGSNEQFF TGCGCCAGCAGCCTGGGGGCAGGGAGCAATGAGCAGTTCTTC
- - 13 TRBJ1-1 TRBV12-3/TRBV12-4 CASSRIGGTEAFF TGTGCCAGCAGTAGGATAGGGGGAACTGAAGCTTTCTTT
- - 15 TRBJ2-3 TRBV7-2 CASSSYGTTQDTQYF TGTGCCAGCAGCTCCTACGGGACAACACAAGATACGCAGTATTTT
- many 16 TRBJ2-5 TRBV28 CASSVLRGRGQETQYF TGTGCCAGCAGTGTTCTAAGGGGTAGGGGCCAAGAGACCCAGTACTTC
- many 13 TRBJ1-1 TRBV12-5 CASGLAGTTEAFF TGTGCTAGTGGTTTAGCAGGGACCACTGAAGCTTTCTTT
- few 16 TRBJ1-2 TRBV20-1 CSARIRQTGANYGYTF TGCAGTGCTAGAATCCGTCAGACAGGAGCTAACTATGGCTACACCTTC
- many 15 TRBJ2-1 TRBV7-9 CASSPTRRAYNEQFF TGTGCCAGCAGCCCCACGAGGCGGGCTTACAATGAGCAGTTCTTC
TRBD1 - 17 TRBJ2-1 TRBV7-2 CASSQKWTGFSYNEQFF TGTGCCAGCAGCCAAAAATGGACAGGGTTTTCTTACAATGAGCAGTTCTTC
- many 13 TRBJ1-1 TRBV4-2 CASSQEVLRVSFF TGTGCCAGCAGCCAAGAAGTTCTCAGGGTATCTTTCTTT
TRBD1 many 15 TRBJ2-3 TRBV12-3/TRBV12-4 CASSSGQGRTDTQYF TGTGCCAGCAGTTCAGGACAGGGACGCACAGATACGCAGTATTTT
- few 13 TRBJ2-5 TRBV2 CASRSPVEETQYF TGTGCCAGCAGAAGCCCTGTGGAAGAGACCCAGTACTTC
- many 15 TRBJ2-3 TRBV7-2 CASSFGLQGPDTQYF TGTGCCAGCAGCTTCGGCCTACAGGGCCCAGATACGCAGTATTTT
TRBD2 many 16 TRBJ2-3 TRBV20-1 CSARDLAGGDSDTQYF TGCAGTGCTAGAGATCTCGCGGGAGGCGACTCAGATACGCAGTATTTT
TRBD2 many 15 TRBJ2-1 TRBV20-1 CSARDRRTSASEQFF TGCAGTGCTAGAGATCGGAGGACTAGCGCGAGCGAGCAGTTCTTC
TRBD2 many 14 TRBJ2-3 TRBV29-1 CSVRTSGGPDTQYF TGCAGCGTTCGGACTAGCGGGGGTCCAGATACGCAGTATTTT
- many 13 TRBJ2-3 TRBV2 CASSGLNTDTQYF TGTGCCAGCAGTGGGCTGAACACAGATACGCAGTATTTT
TRBD1 many 13 TRBJ1-2 TRBV12-3/TRBV12-4 CASSPTGVGGYTF TGTGCCAGCAGTCCCACAGGGGTAGGTGGCTACACCTTC
- few 12 TRBJ1-2 TRBV7-2 CATRTGNYGYTF TGTGCCACCCGTACAGGGAACTATGGCTACACCTTC
TRBD1 many 13 TRBJ2-1 TRBV5-1 CASSLSGGKGQFF TGCGCCAGCAGCTTATCAGGGGGCAAGGGGCAGTTCTTC
- many 14 TRBJ1-6 TRBV20-1 CSARDSGSGSPLHF TGCAGTGCTAGAGATTCAGGATCTGGGTCACCCCTCCACTTT
TRBD1 - 13 TRBJ2-5 TRBV4-2 CASSPDRGYNQYF TGTGCCAGCAGCCCTGACAGGGGGTATAACCAGTACTTC
- - 15 TRBJ1-5 TRBV20-1 CSANTEGSRNQPQHF TGCAGTGCCAATACGGAGGGGTCGCGCAATCAGCCCCAGCATTTT
TRBD1 few 17 TRBJ1-2 TRBV18 CASSPVFPGTALYGYTF TGTGCCAGCTCACCAGTCTTCCCCGGGACAGCACTCTATGGCTACACCTTC
- many 15 TRBJ1-2 TRBV5-5 CASSFGWYRRGGYTF TGTGCCAGCAGCTTTGGCTGGTATAGGCGGGGTGGCTACACCTTC
- - 15 TRBJ2-7 TRBV27 CASSSRQSPSYEQYF TGTGCCAGCAGTTCCAGACAGAGCCCCTCCTACGAGCAGTACTTC
- few 12 TRBJ2-3 TRBV28 CASSKFMDTQYF TGTGCCAGCAGCAAATTCATGGATACGCAGTATTTT
TRBD1 many 14 TRBJ1-2 TRBV7-2 CASSLEPGGFGYTF TGTGCCAGCAGCTTAGAACCAGGGGGATTTGGCTACACCTTC
- - 15 TRBJ2-2 TRBV2 CASKTGSANTGELFF TGTGCCAGCAAAACAGGGTCGGCGAACACCGGGGAGCTGTTTTTT
TRBD1 many 14 TRBJ2-7 TRBV29-1 CSADGGQGTYEQYF TGCAGCGCCGACGGGGGACAGGGGACCTACGAGCAGTACTTC
- many 16 TRBJ1-4 TRBV5-1 CASSPDLGDSYEKLFF TGCGCCAGCAGCCCCGACCTCGGAGACAGCTATGAAAAACTGTTTTTT
- few 14 TRBJ1-5 TRBV5-4 CASSTGGSNQPQHF TGTGCCAGCAGCACCGGGGGGAGCAATCAGCCCCAGCATTTT